The clone carrying this T cell receptor beta chain was found many times. This sample was taken from a study of read filtering for tumor transcriptome and immune sequencing. Study in general: Patients were approximately 18 male and about 14 female, mean age 65.9 years, range about 45 to 85.

Germline values: CDR1 KGHDR, CDR2 SFDVKD. The CDR3 totals 14 residues. Trimming cost V 5 bases and J 3 bases, with 11 bases left between them. Molecular barcoded adaptors covering alpha/delta and beta/gamma chains were used on roughly 400 ng RNA. Via MiXCR, TCRdb re-called the reads, giving one row per CDR3 protein. The sample has 35,000 to 40,000 distinct CDR3 sequences, about 13% seen once; the top ten hold approximately 35%. The chain employs TRBV24-1 and TRBJ2-3; either TRBD1 or TRBD2 may supply D (5 bases each). The sample comprised a population of CD138-negative cells sorted from bone marrow. The receptor comes from a donor at least 40 years old with multiple myeloma. The CDR3 reads CATSGGRKTDTQYF. The CDR3 region has the DNA TGTGCCACCAGTGGGGGACGGAAGACAGATACGCAGTATTTT.